This T cell receptor beta chain was retrieved from a study of read filtering for tumor transcriptome and immune sequencing. Study context: Among patients, approximately 17 were male and about 15 female, aged 47 to 80 (mean about 69). DNase treatment preceded whole-transcriptome library preparation.

Bone marrow was sampled from every patient at the time of active disease. Looked up from germline, CDR1 is MDHEN and CDR2 is SYDVKM. Trimming cost V 7 bases and J 3 bases; bases outside gene matches: 6. This CDR3 region has 14 residues. Molecular barcoded adaptors covering alpha/delta and beta/gamma chains were used on roughly 400 ng RNA. MiXCR was run by TCRdb on the reads, yielding one entry per CDR3 protein. The table lists fewer than 75,000 distinct CDR3 sequences, 20% to 25% of them singletons. Only a few counts were recorded for this clonotype. Input material: a population of CD138-negative cells sorted from bone marrow. The sequence came from a donor aged 40 or older with multiple myeloma. The chain joins TRBV28 to TRBJ2-7; the match to TRBD1 covers 10 bases. The CDR3 loop is CASTPGQGIYEQYF. The CDR3 DNA reads TGTGCCAGCACCCCGGGACAGGGGATCTACGAGCAGTACTTC.